This TCR beta chain was observed in a study of vaccination and CD4 T cells after COVID-19. Across the whole study: The convalescents, six males and four females, included two who were Hispanic. Whole-study findings and limits: In convalescent patients, 304 of 307 vaccine-specific clones were mono-reactive for SARS-CoV-2 spike.

The Oncomine TCR Beta short-read assay sequenced DNA from cultured CD4+ T cells. After culture, CD4+ T cells served as the source for genomic DNA extraction. One entry per CDR3 protein results from TCRdb running MiXCR on the PCR reads. The table shows about 10,000 distinct CDR3 sequences, with under 30% occurring only once. This clonotype is medium-sized (0.01 to 0.1%) within its sample. Its antigen is not known. Documented treatment: roughly 10-day PBMC culture with coronavirus spike peptide pools or control peptides (ViraFEST assay). V was pared by 4 bases and J by 3 bases, with 12 bases between. CDR3 length: 15 amino acids. Per the germline V gene, CDR1 is LGHNA and CDR2 is YSLEER.

This specimen was CD4+ T cells from blood, cultured in vitro, taken after SARS-CoV-2 vaccination. This TCR derives from a human donor who had recovered from COVID-19. The V call is TRBV4-3, the J call TRBJ2-2; D might be TRBD2 (5 bases). The chain's CDR3 is CASSLIAGDTGELFF. The CDR3 bases are TGCGCCAGCAGCCTAATCGCCGGGGACACCGGGGAGCTGTTTTTT.